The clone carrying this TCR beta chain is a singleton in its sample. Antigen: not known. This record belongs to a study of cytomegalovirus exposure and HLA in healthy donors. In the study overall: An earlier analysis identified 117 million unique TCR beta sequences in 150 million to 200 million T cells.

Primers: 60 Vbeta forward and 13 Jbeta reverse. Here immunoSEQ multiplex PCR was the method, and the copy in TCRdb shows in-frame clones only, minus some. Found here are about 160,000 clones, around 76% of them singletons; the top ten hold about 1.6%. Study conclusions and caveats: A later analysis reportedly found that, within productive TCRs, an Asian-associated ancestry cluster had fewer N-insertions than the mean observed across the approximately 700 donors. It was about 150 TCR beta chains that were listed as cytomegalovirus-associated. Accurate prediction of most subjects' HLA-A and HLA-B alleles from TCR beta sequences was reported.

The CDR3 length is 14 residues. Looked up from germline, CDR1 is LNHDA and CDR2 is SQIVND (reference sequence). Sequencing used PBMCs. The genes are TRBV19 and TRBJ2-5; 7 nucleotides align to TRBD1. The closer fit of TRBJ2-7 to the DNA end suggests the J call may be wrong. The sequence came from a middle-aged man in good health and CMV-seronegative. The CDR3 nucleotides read TGTGCCAGTAGCCGGGACAGAGCTATCTACGAGCAGTACTTC. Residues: CASSRDRAIYEQYF.